This paragraph covers one TCR beta chain sequence. The data belong to a study of human T cells and chemical hapten exposure. Across the whole study: There were weekly diphenylcyclopropenone doses to the scalp for patients throughout the roughly 25-week study. Yields of TCR per sample differed, chiefly owing to small differences in pooled library volume.

CDR1 is LGHNA and CDR2 is YSLEER in the germline V gene. V gave up 1 base and J gave up 1 base, with 20 bases separating them. This CDR3 has 18 amino acids. In the original processing: Per-sample TCR counts ranged from 23,224 to 690,600, median roughly 96,000. TCRdb reprocessed the RACE reads with MiXCR, giving one entry per CDR3 protein. These V and J calls rely on TCRdb rather than the paper's analysis. In the table there are 300,000 to 450,000 distinct CDR3 sequences, about 5.1% of which are singletons. Described time point: pre-sensitization, week 0. Treatment noted: therapeutic diphenylcyclopropenone sensitization with weekly scalp DPC.

The TCR sequence derives from a woman between 45 and 65 years old with alopecia areata. Some clones in this sample may be carry-over from other donors' samples. The sample here was whole blood, taken in connection with sensitization to the hapten diphenylcyclopropenone (DPC). The chain joins TRBV4-3 to TRBJ2-7, with TRBD2 as a possible D gene (6 bases). The CDR3 is CASSQGIAVGASSYEQYF. The CDR3 coding sequence is TGCGCCAGCAGCCAAGGGATAGCGGTCGGAGCGTCTTCCTACGAGCAGTACTTC.